This T cell receptor beta chain was captured by sequencing in a study of blood T cell repertoires in COVID-19 (dated by TCRdb to 2018 to 2021). Some background on the complete study: The collaborator samples originated in the United States, Italy and Spain and spanned the acute and convalescent phases of COVID-19. The prospective study material was composed of cDNA or gDNA derived from T cells, B-cell-depleted T cells, or PBMCs. Subjects who had been exposed to COVID-19, were actively infected with it, or had recovered from it provided the deeply sampled blood TCRbeta repertoires that made up the dataset. The repertoires were made available in a free public database intended to serve as a resource for research on the immune response to SARS-CoV-2. Samples were obtained from the ongoing ImmuneRACE study (first 160 participants) and from approximately 1,200 subjects provided by 6 global collaborators. Nearly every sample came with metadata listing a de-identified subject ID, COVID-19 status, age in years and sex. Where available, HLA class I and class II types were taken from metadata supplied by the sample provider and were not determined by assay-based typing. On the study overall, not on this receptor specifically: Clinical and demographic metadata were provided uncurated, with the amount varying by source and participant.

As concerns this clone: It has no known antigen specificity. No much larger clonotype is one base removed from it; base qualities were not supplied.

The immunoSEQ Assay, a bias-controlled multiplex PCR, was used to amplify TCRbeta CDR3 regions from genomic DNA. The paper's data handling went like this. The number of nucleated cells in each sample was estimated by amplification of reference gene primers within the assay. To quantify the absolute abundance of each unique TCRbeta CDR3 rearrangement, sequence reads were collapsed and filtered. For each sample, productive Simpson clonality was calculated as the square root of Simpson's diversity index over productive rearrangements. As stored in TCRdb, this immuneACCESS dataset retains in-frame rearrangements with V and J assigned. A fraction of the clones does not appear; measured against another copy, unresolved V genes explain less than half of the discrepancy, and the remainder lacks a known reason. Clone size and the V and J calls come from that table; the DNA yielded D and trimming. This sample comprises around 370,000 clones, around nine tenths of them detected only once. Of the sample, roughly 3% falls within the top ten clones.

CDR1 and CDR2 (LNHDA, SQIVND) derive from the germline V gene (reference sequence). V trim: 1 base; J trim: 9 bases; unmatched bases: 4. The CDR3 covers 15 residues, taking in both the cysteine and the phenylalanine. Of all the DNA, just the CDR3 is kept, 45 bases in frame from base 1. A second Seattle source provided samples from volunteer blood donors who had recovered from COVID-19. Whole blood was collected in K2EDTA tubes by collaborating institutions according to the institutions' own protocols. For TCRbeta analysis, collaborator samples were shipped as frozen whole blood, as isolated PBMCs, or as DNA extracted from either sample type.

Here the chain combines TRBV19 and TRBJ1-6; TRBD1 agrees with 9 junctional bases. The TCR sequence derives from a woman aged 18-29 years who had recovered from COVID-19. Sequenced material: peripheral blood. This receptor carries the CDR3 CASSIGGQGFSPLHF. The DNA sequence is as follows: TGTGCCAGTAGTATAGGAGGACAGGGGTTTTCACCCCTCCACTTT.